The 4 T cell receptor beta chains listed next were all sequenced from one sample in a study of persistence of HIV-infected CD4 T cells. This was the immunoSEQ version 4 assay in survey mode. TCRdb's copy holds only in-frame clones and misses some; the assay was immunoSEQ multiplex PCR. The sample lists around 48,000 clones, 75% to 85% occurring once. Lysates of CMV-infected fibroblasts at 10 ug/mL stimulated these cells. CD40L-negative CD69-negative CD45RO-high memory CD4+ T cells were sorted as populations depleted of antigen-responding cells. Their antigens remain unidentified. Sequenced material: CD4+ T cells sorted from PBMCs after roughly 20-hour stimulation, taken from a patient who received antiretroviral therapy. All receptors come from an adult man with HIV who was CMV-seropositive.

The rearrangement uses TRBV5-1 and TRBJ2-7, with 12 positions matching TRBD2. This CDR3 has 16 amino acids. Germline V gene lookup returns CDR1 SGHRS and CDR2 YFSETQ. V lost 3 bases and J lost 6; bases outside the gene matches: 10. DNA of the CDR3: TGCGCCAGCAGCTCCCTGACTAGCGGGAGAGTGGGCGAGCAGTACTTC. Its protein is CASSSLTSGRVGEQYF.

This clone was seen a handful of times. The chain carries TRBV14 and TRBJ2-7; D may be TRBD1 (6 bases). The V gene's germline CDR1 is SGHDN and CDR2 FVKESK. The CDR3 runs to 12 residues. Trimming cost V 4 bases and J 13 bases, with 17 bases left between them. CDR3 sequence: CASSPLGTRIYF. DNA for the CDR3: TGTGCCAGCAGCCCCCTGGGGACACGGATTTACTTC. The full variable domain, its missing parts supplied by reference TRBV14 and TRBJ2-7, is EAGVTQFPSHSVIEKGQTVTLRCDPISGHDNLYWYRRVMGKEIKFLLHFVKESKQDESGMPNNRFLAERTGGTYSTLKVQPAELEDSGVYFCASSPLGTRIYFGPGTRLTVT.

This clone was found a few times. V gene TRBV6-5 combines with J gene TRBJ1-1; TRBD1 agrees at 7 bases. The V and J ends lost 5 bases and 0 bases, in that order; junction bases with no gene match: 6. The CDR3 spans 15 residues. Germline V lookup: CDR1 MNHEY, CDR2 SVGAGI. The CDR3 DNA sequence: TGTGCCAGCAGTAGGGGACAGACCATGAACACTGAAGCTTTCTTT. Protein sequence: CASSRGQTMNTEAFF.

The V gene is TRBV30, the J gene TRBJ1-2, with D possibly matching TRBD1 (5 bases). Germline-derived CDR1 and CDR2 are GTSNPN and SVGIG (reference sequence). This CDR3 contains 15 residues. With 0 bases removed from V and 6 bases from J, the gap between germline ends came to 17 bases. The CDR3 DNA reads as TGTGCCTGGAGTGTACGGGACCCAGGGAAGGATGGCTACACCTTC. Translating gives CAWSVRDPGKDGYTF. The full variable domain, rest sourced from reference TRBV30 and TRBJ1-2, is SQTIHQWPATLVQPVGSPLSLECTVEGTSNPNLYWYRQAAGRGLQLLFYSVGIGQISSEVPQNLSASRPQDRQFILSSKKLLLSDSGFYLCAWSVRDPGKDGYTFGSGTRLTVV.